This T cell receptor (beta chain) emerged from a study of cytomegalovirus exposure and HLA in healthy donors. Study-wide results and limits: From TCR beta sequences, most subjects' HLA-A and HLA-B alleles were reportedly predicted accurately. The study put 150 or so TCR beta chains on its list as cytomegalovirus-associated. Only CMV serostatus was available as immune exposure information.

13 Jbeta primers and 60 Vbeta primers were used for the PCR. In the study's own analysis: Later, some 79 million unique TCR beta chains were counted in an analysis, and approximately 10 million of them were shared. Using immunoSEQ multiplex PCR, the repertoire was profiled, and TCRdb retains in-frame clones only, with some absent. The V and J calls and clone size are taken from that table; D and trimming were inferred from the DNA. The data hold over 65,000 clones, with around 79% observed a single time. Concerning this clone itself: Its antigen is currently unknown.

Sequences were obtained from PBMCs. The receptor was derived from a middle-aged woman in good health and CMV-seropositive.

The CDR3 is CATSRVRSSMSVYEQYF. CDR3 bases: TGTGCCACCAGCAGAGTTCGCTCTTCCATGTCGGTGTACGAGCAGTACTTC. This chain joins TRBV15 and TRBJ2-5, with D uncertain. Gene TRBJ2-7 matches the end of the DNA better, so the J call may be wrong. The germline CDR1 and CDR2 sequences are LNHNV and YYDKDF (reference sequence). The length of the CDR3 is 17 residues.